This T cell receptor (beta chain) was identified during a study of radiation and T cells in renal cell carcinoma. Time point meaning: baseline pretreatment blood. The treatment here: 15 Gy SBRT to primary tumor, nephrectomy 4 weeks later. The study's findings and limits: No pretreatment tumor biopsies were available for baseline clonotypes. Top tumor clonotypes rose in blood 2 weeks post-radiation, then contracted.

With 1 base clipped from V and 0 bases from J, the junction kept 6 bases outside the gene matches. From germline, CDR1 is SGHDT and CDR2 YYEEEE. The CDR3 runs to 17 residues. Comments on this clone: Its antigen is as yet unknown.

Repertoires were generated with immunoSEQ multiplex PCR, while TCRdb's copy carries only in-frame clones and drops some. The sample consists of some 100,000 clones, about four fifths of them appearing once. The chain is built from TRBV5-6 and TRBJ2-2; 7 bases are shared with TRBD2. The specimen comprised blood, sampled from a patient whose treatment included radiotherapy and nephrectomy. The receptor was derived from a man aged 60 to 69 with renal cell carcinoma. The CDR3 sequence: CASSLWGGAPNTGELFF. CDR3 sequence (DNA): TGTGCCAGCAGCTTGTGGGGGGGAGCCCCGAACACCGGGGAGCTGTTTTTT. The full variable domain, completed using reference TRBV5-6 and TRBJ2-2, is DAGVTQSPTHLIKTRGQQVTLRCSPKSGHDTVSWYQQALGQGPQFIFQYYEEEERQRGNFPDRFSGHQFPNYSSELNVNALLLGDSALYLCASSLWGGAPNTGELFFGEGSRLTVL.